One sample yielded the 7 T cell receptor beta chains listed below, sequenced in a study of spatial heterogeneity in lung cancer. Regarding time point: sample taken at primary tumor resection. No cells were sorted before sequencing. The whole RNA sequenced was extracted from tumor, nontumor lung or frozen PBMC. TCRdb fed the 5' RACE reads into MiXCR, producing one record per CDR3 protein. The sample lists thousands of distinct CDR3 sequences, about 23% occurring once. This specimen consisted of PBMCs, obtained at surgery. The receptor source for this set is a female donor with early-stage non-small cell lung cancer.

A word on this clonotype: The size of this beta chain means little, since it is a stray read in a library made for alpha chains. The rearrangement links TRBV30 to TRBJ2-2; 8 bases are a match to TRBD1. With V trimmed by 2 bases and J by 6 bases, 8 bases remained unmatched. Germline V CDR1 and CDR2: GTSNPN, SVGIG (reference sequence). This CDR3 spans 15 amino acids. In DNA form, the CDR3 reads TGTGCCTGGAGTCAGCCGGGACAGGACGCCGGGGAGCTGTTTTTT. This encodes CAWSQPGQDAGELFF.

This clonotype has a handful of counts. This beta chain slipped into a library made for alpha chains as a stray read, so its size is not meaningful. The chain joins TRBV27 to TRBJ2-1; 12 bases agree with TRBD2. The CDR3 is made up of 15 amino acids. Germline-derived CDR1 and CDR2 are MNHEY and SMNVEV (reference sequence). Trimming at V came to 4 bases and at J to 8 bases, leaving 6 bases not matched to a gene. CDR3 sequence reads: CASSSTSGSSDEQFF. Written as DNA, the CDR3 is TGTGCCAGCAGTTCGACTAGCGGGAGCTCCGATGAGCAGTTCTTC.

Within the sample, this clonotype is medium-sized. Since the library was made to target alpha chains, this beta chain is a stray read and its abundance is not meaningful. The rearrangement uses TRBV7-2 and TRBJ2-7; no definite D call. The CDR3 contains 14 residues. Trimming took off 1 base at V and 5 bases at J, with 12 bases between the two ends. The germline gives CDR1 SGHTA, CDR2 FQGNSA. The CDR3: CASSLDPTRNEQYF. CDR3 nucleotide sequence: TGTGCCAGCAGCTTAGACCCAACGAGGAACGAGCAGTACTTC.

This clonotype was counted a single time. A junction boundary mismatches the germline segment, possibly from a read error. This beta chain lies outside the target of a library built for alpha chains; its clone size means little. The chain couples TRBV28 to TRBJ2-1; D tentatively reads TRBD1 or TRBD2 (5 bases each). Germline CDR1 reads MDHEN; CDR2 reads SYDVKM. CDR3 length: 13 residues. CDR3 DNA sequence: TGTGTCAGCAGTTCCGGGGCGTACAATGAGCAGTTCTTC. Translated, it gives CVSSSGAYNEQFF.

In the case of this clonotype: The size of this beta chain means little, since it is a stray read in a library made for alpha chains. The chain uses TRBV3-1 and TRBJ2-3; TRBD1 might be the D (5 bases). This CDR3 has 15 residues. Trimming took 4 bases from V and 3 from J, leaving 14 bases between them. Germline loops: CDR1 LGHDT, CDR2 YNNKEL (reference sequence). DNA of the CDR3: TGTGCCAGCAGCCCCCCTGGGGCTTTAACAGATACGCAGTATTTT. It specifies CASSPPGALTDTQYF.

In the case of this clonotype: Since it is a stray read in a library aimed at alpha chains, this beta chain has a size that is not meaningful. CDR3 in DNA: TGTGCCAGCAGCTTACGGGCGGGCGCGGATACGCAGTATTTT. Translation gives CASSLRAGADTQYF. The chain joins TRBV7-9 to TRBJ2-3; tentative D call: TRBD2 (5 bases). This CDR3 has 14 amino acids. V was pared by 2 bases and J by 6 bases, with 12 bases between. Germline V gives CDR1 SEHNR, CDR2 FQNEAQ (reference sequence). Full variable domain (remainder filled in from reference TRBV7-9 and TRBJ2-3): DTGVSQNPRHKITKRGQNVTFRCDPISEHNRLYWYRQTLGQGPEFLTYFQNEAQLEKSRLLSDRFSAERPKGSFSTLEIQRTEQGDSAMYLCASSLRAGADTQYFGPGTRLTVL.

About this clonotype itself: For a library built for alpha chains, this beta chain is a stray read; little rests on its size. The chain links TRBV11-2 to TRBJ2-5; 10 bases are a match to TRBD2. In germline, CDR1 is SGHAT, CDR2 FQNNGV. There are 16 residues in the CDR3. Losses at the gene ends were 8 bases for V and 3 bases for J; bases not matched to a gene: 12. Written as DNA, the CDR3 is TGTGCCAGCTCGTTAGCGGGAGGTGCCCGGGAAGAGACCCAGTACTTC. As protein: CASSLAGGAREETQYF. The variable domain in full, with the rest retrieved from reference TRBV11-2 and TRBJ2-5, is EAGVAQSPRYKIIEKRQSVAFWCNPISGHATLYWYQQILGQGPKLLIQFQNNGVVDDSQLPKDRFSAERLKGVDSTLKIQPAKLEDSAVYLCASSLAGGAREETQYFGPGTRLLVL.